This TCR beta chain is drawn from a study of beta chain features in type 1 diabetes. The study's findings and limits: At VDJ recombination sites, type 1 diabetes patients had fewer insertions and more deleted nucleotides. The question left open here concerned HLA type influencing TCRB rearrangement. Naive, central memory and Treg TCRB repertoires seemed to resemble each other more closely in patients than they did in healthy donors.

One heparinised draw of blood, averaging about 110 mL, came from each donor. From germline, CDR1 is MRHNA and CDR2 SNTAGT. The CDR3 is 13 amino acids. Trimming took off 0 bases at V and 10 bases at J, with 10 bases between the two ends. Details on this clone: Its antigen is as yet unknown.

The whole isolated RNA underwent reverse transcription, so sequencing captured expressed TCRB transcripts. This table comes from immunoSEQ multiplex PCR, and its TCRdb copy is limited to in-frame clones, with some not included. Among under 500,000 clones, 30% were seen once, and the ten largest hold around 0.065%. Sequenced material: naive CD4+ T cells from blood. The receptor's source is a man younger than 35 in good health. The chain recombines TRBV6-4 with TRBJ2-1; the D gene is possibly TRBD1 (5 bases). This CDR3 is CASSDSFWTEQFF. CDR3 coding DNA: TGTGCCAGCAGTGACTCGTTTTGGACAGAGCAGTTCTTC.